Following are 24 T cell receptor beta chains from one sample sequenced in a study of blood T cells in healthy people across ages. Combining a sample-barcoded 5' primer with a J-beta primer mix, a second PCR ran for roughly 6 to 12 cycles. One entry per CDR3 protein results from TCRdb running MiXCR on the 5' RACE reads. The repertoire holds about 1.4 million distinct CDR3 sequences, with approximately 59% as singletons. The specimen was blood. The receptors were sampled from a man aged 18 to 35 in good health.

CDR3: CASSLRPMSNYGYTF. The CDR3 DNA is TGTGCCAGCAGTTTACGGCCGATGTCTAACTATGGCTACACCTTC. This chain uses TRBV27 with TRBJ1-2; D is uncertain. The germline CDR1 and CDR2 sequences are MNHEY and SMNVEV (reference sequence). The CDR3 runs to 15 residues. Trimming cost V 2 bases and J 0 bases, with 10 bases left between them.

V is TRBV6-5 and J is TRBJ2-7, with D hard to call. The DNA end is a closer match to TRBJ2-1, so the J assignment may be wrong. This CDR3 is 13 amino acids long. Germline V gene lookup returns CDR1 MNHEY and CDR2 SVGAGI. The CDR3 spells CASSYSGSNEQFF. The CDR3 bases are TGTGCCAGCAGTTACTCTGGATCAAATGAGCAGTTCTTC.

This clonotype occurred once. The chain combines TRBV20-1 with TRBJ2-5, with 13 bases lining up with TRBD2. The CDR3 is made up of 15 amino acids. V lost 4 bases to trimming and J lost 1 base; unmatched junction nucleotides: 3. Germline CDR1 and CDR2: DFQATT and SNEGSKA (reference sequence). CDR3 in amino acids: CSANGLAGVQETQYF. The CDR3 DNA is TGCAGTGCTAACGGACTAGCGGGGGTCCAAGAGACCCAGTACTTC.

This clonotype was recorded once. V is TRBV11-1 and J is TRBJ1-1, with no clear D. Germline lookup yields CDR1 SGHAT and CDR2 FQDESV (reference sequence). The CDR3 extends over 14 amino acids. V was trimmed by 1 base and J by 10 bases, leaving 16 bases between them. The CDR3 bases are TGTGCCAGCAGCTTAGAGGCCAGATTCGTTGGAGCTTTCTTT. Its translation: CASSLEARFVGAFF.

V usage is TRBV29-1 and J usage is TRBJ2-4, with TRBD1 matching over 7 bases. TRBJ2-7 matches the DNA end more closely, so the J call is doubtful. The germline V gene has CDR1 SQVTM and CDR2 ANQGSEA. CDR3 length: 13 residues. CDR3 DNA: TGCAGCGTTGAATATTCCAGGGGGTACGAGCAGTACTTC. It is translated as CSVEYSRGYEQYF.

CDR3 in amino acids: CATSRDQTRYKFF. CDR3 nucleotides: TGTGCCACCAGCAGAGACCAGACTAGGTATAAGTTCTTC. The chain links TRBV15 to TRBJ2-1; perhaps TRBD2 as D (6 bases). Trimming removed 0 bases from V and 14 bases from J, with 14 bases in between. CDR3 length: 13 amino acids. Germline values: CDR1 LNHNV, CDR2 YYDKDF (reference sequence).

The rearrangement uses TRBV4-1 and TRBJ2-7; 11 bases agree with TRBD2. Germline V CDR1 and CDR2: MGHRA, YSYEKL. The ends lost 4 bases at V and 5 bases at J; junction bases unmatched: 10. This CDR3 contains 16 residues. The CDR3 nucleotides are TGCGCCAGCAGCCCCGATCGTAGCGGGAGGGTAAACGAGCAGTACTTC. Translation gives CASSPDRSGRVNEQYF.

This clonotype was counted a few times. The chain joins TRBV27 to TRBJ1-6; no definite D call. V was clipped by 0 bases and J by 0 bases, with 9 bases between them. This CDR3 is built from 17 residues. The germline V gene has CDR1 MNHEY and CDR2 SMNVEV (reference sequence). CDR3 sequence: CASSLSGPSSYNSPLHF. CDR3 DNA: TGTGCCAGCAGTTTATCGGGCCCCAGCTCCTATAATTCACCCCTCCACTTT.

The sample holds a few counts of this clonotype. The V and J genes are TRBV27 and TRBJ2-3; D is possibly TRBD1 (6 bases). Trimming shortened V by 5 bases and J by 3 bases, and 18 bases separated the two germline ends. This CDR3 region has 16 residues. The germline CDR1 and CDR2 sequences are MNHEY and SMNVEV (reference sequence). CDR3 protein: CASSPWYVQGTDTQYF. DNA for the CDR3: TGTGCCAGCAGTCCCTGGTATGTACAGGGAACAGATACGCAGTATTTT.

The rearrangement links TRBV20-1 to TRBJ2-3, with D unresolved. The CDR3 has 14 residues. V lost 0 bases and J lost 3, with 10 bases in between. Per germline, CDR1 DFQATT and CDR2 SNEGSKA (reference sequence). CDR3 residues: CSAREWSDTDTQYF. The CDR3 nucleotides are TGCAGTGCTAGAGAATGGTCTGATACAGATACGCAGTATTTT.

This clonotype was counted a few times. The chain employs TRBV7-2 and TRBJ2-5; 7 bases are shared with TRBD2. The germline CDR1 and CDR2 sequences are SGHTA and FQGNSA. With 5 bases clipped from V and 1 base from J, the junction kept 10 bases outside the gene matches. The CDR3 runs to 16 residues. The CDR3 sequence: CASSESSGASQETQYF. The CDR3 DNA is TGTGCCAGCAGCGAATCGAGCGGGGCTAGCCAAGAGACCCAGTACTTC. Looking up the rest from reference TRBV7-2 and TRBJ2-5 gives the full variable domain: GAGVSQSPSNKVTEKGKDVELRCDPISGHTALYWYRQSLGQGLEFLIYFQGNSAPDKSGLPSDRFSAERTGGSVSTLTIQRTQQEDSAVYLCASSESSGASQETQYFGPGTRLLVL.

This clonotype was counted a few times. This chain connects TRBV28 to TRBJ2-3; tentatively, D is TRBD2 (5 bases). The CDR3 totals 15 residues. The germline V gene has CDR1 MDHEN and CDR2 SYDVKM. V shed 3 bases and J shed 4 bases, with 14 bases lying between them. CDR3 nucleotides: TGTGCCAGCAGTTTCCTGGCTAGCATCCCAGATACGCAGTATTTT. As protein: CASSFLASIPDTQYF. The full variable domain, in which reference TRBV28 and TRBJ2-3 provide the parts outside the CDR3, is DVKVTQSSRYLVKRTGEKVFLECVQDMDHENMFWYRQDPGLGLRLIYFSYDVKMKEKGDIPEGYSVSREKKERFSLILESASTNQTSMYLCASSFLASIPDTQYFGPGTRLTVL.

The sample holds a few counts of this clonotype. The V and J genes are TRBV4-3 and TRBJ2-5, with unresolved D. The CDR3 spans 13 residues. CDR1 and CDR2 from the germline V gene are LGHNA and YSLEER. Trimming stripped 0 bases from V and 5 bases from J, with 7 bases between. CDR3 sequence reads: CASSQDTVETQYF. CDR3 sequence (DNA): TGCGCCAGCAGCCAAGATACGGTGGAGACCCAGTACTTC.

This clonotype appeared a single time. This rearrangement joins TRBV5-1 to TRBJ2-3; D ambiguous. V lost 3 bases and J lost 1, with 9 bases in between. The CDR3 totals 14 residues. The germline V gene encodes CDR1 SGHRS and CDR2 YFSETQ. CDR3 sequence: CASSYFAGTDTQYF. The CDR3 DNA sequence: TGCGCCAGCAGCTATTTTGCGGGCACAGATACGCAGTATTTT.

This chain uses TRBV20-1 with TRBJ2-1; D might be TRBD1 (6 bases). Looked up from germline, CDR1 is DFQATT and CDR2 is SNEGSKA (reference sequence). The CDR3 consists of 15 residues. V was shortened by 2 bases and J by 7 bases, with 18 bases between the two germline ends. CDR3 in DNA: TGCAGTGCTAGATCCCCTTCGCCAGGACAGAATGAGCAGTTCTTC. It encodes CSARSPSPGQNEQFF.

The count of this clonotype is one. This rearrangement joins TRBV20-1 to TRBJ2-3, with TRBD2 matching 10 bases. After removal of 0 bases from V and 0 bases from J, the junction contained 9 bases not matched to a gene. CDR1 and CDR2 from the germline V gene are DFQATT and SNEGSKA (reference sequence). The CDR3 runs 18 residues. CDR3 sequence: CSARDPFSSGRSTDTQYF. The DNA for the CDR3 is TGCAGTGCTAGAGATCCCTTTTCTAGCGGGAGAAGCACAGATACGCAGTATTTT.

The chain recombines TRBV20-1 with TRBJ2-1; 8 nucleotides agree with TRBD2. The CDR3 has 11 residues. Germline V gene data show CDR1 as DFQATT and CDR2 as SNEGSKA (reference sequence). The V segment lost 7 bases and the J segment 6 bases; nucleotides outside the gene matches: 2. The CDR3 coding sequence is TGCAGTGTGGGGACTAGCAATGAGCAGTTCTTC. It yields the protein CSVGTSNEQFF.

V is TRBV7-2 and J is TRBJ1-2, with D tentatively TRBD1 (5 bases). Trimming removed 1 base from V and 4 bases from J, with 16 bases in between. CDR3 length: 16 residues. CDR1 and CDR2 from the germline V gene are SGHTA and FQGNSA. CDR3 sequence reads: CASSLGPGNGGYGYTF. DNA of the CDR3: TGTGCCAGCAGCTTAGGGCCAGGAAACGGGGGCTATGGCTACACCTTC.

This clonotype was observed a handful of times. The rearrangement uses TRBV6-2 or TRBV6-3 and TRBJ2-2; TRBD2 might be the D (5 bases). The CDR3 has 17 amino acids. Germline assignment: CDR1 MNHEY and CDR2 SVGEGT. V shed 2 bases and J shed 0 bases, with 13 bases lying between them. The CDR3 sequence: CASSYGAESANTGELFF. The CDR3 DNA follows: TGTGCCAGCAGTTACGGAGCGGAGTCCGCGAACACCGGGGAGCTGTTTTTT.

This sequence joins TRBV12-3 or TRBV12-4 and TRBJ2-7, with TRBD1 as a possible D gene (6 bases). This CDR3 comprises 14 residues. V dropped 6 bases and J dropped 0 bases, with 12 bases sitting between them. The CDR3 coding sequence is TGTGCCAGCAGCCACCAGGGGAGCTCCTACGAGCAGTACTTC. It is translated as CASSHQGSSYEQYF.

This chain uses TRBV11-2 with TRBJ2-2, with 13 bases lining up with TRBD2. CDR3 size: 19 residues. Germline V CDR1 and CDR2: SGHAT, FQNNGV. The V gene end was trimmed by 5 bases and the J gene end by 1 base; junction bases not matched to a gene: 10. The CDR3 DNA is TGTGCCAGCAGCCTCCTGACTAGCGGGAGGACTAAGAACACCGGGGAGCTGTTTTTT. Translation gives CASSLLTSGRTKNTGELFF.

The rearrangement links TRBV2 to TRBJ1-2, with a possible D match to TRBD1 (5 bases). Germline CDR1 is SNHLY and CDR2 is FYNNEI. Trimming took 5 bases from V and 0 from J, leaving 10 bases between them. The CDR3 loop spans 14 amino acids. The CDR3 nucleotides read TGTGCCAGCAGTTCGACAGCCACTAACTATGGCTACACCTTC. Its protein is CASSSTATNYGYTF.

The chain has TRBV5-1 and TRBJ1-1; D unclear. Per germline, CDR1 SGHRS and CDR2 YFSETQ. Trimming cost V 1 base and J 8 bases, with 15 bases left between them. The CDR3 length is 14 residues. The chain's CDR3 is CASSLRGYREEAFF. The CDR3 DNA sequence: TGCGCCAGCAGCTTGCGGGGTTACAGAGAAGAAGCTTTCTTT.

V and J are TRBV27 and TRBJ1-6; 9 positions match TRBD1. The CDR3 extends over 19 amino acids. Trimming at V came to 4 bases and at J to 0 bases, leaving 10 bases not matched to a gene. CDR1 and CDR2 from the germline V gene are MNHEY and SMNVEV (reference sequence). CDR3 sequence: CASSSGTGIGSSYNSPLHF. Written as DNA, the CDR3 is TGTGCCAGCAGTTCCGGGACAGGGATAGGGAGCTCCTATAATTCACCCCTCCACTTT.